This is a list of T cell receptor beta chains from one sample in a study of control samples from healthy donors and cancer patients. Clones were read by immunoSEQ multiplex PCR, and TCRdb kept only the in-frame ones, dropping some. The sample contains 140,000 to 150,000 clones, approximately 91% of which appear only once. Sequencing was done on a sample of blood. These receptors were collected from a man under 40 in good health. The CDR3 runs from the conserved cysteine through the conserved F or W.

cdr3_length: 17
v_call: TRBV19
cdr3_aa: CASSLDVGGWVQSPLHF

cdr3_length: 13
v_call: TRBV2
cdr3_aa: CASSFDSTGEQYF

cdr3_length: 16
v_call: TRBV4-1
cdr3_aa: CASSPPRTSGTETQYF

cdr3_length: 16
v_call: TRBV4-3
cdr3_aa: CASSQQGFPDNSPLHF

cdr3_length: 16
v_call: TRBV9
cdr3_aa: CASSRGASGSTDTQYF

cdr3_length: 14
v_call: TRBV6-4
cdr3_aa: CASSDEGSTGELFF

cdr3_length: 18
v_call: TRBV7-2
cdr3_aa: CASSLFTLLSGGANEQYF

cdr3_length: 14
v_call: TRBV27
cdr3_aa: CASSQQDYKNIQYF

cdr3_length: 18
v_call: TRBV4-3
cdr3_aa: CASSQEPPAVSYNSPLHF

cdr3_length: 14
v_call: TRBV2
cdr3_aa: CASSPTSYQETQYF

cdr3_length: 14
v_call: TRBV19
cdr3_aa: CASSRGQGIYGYTF

cdr3_length: 15
v_call: TRBV6-1
cdr3_aa: CASSEGGRVTGELFF

cdr3_length: 12
v_call: TRBV6-5
cdr3_aa: CASSLGGGPQHF

cdr3_length: 17
v_call: TRBV18
cdr3_aa: CASSLTQWRRETGELFF

cdr3_length: 17
v_call: TRBV18
cdr3_aa: CASSPGEMGNPYQPQHF

cdr3_length: 13
v_call: TRBV12-3/TRBV12-4
cdr3_aa: CASSLWGSGELFF

cdr3_length: 19
v_call: TRBV5-1
cdr3_aa: CASSLDFSEAGVDYHEQYF

cdr3_length: 15
v_call: TRBV11-2
cdr3_aa: CASSLDLGTNTEAFF

cdr3_length: 13
v_call: TRBV11-3
cdr3_aa: CASSGTGNYEQYF

cdr3_length: 11
v_call: TRBV6-2/TRBV6-3
cdr3_aa: CASSPLYEQYF

cdr3_length: 15
v_call: TRBV13
cdr3_aa: CASSGRDRVGEKLFF

cdr3_length: 17
v_call: TRBV24-1
cdr3_aa: CATSEPLASGVRETQYF

cdr3_length: 14
v_call: TRBV4-1
cdr3_aa: CASSQGAGLEKLFF

cdr3_length: 14
v_call: TRBV7-2
cdr3_aa: CASSQTGIDYGYTF

cdr3_length: 15
v_call: TRBV11-2
cdr3_aa: CASSSGDRGQEEQYF

cdr3_length: 13
v_call: TRBV29-1
cdr3_aa: CSYTGAGFDEQYF

cdr3_length: 11
v_call: TRBV30
cdr3_aa: CAWSVGGGYTF

cdr3_length: 18
v_call: TRBV3-1/TRBV3-2
cdr3_aa: CASSQGICVVVCNQPQHF

cdr3_length: 15
v_call: TRBV9
cdr3_aa: CASSGQGGTNYGYTF

cdr3_length: 13
v_call: TRBV4-1
cdr3_aa: CASSQASYYEQYF

cdr3_length: 14
v_call: TRBV5-1
cdr3_aa: CASSPTLAGETQYF

cdr3_length: 14
v_call: TRBV6-4
cdr3_aa: CATHLGVGEYEQYF

cdr3_length: 15
v_call: TRBV2
cdr3_aa: CASSELDFSGNTIYF

cdr3_length: 17
v_call: TRBV4-2
cdr3_aa: CASSQEGAGGARETQYF

cdr3_length: 16
v_call: TRBV29-1
cdr3_aa: CSVRGQGMFTSGELFF

cdr3_length: 12
v_call: TRBV27
cdr3_aa: CASRTGNSPLHF

cdr3_length: 12
v_call: TRBV7-2
cdr3_aa: CASSSLGTEAFF

cdr3_length: 14
v_call: TRBV9
cdr3_aa: CASSEGTANQPQHF

cdr3_length: 13
v_call: TRBV5-4
cdr3_aa: CASSPGRRDGYTF

cdr3_length: 15
v_call: TRBV19
cdr3_aa: CASMGRRQGNYGYTF

cdr3_length: 11
v_call: TRBV6-2/TRBV6-3
cdr3_aa: CASSPSYEQYF

cdr3_length: 20
v_call: TRBV12-5
cdr3_aa: CASGTPTDGTGGLWNQPQHF

cdr3_length: 14
v_call: TRBV12-5
cdr3_aa: CASGPGQGGDTIYF

cdr3_length: 16
v_call: TRBV4-1
cdr3_aa: CASREDTGSRSDEQYF

cdr3_length: 18
v_call: TRBV19
cdr3_aa: CASTPPGLAGLSYNEQFF

cdr3_length: 17
v_call: TRBV30
cdr3_aa: CAWYRDRLLSYNSPLHF

cdr3_length: 16
v_call: TRBV19
cdr3_aa: CASSSGLAGGIDTQYF

cdr3_length: 14
v_call: TRBV3-1/TRBV3-2
cdr3_aa: CASSQDFVLDEQFF

cdr3_length: 14
v_call: TRBV14
cdr3_aa: CASSQGGGTYGYTF

cdr3_length: 12
v_call: TRBV11-2
cdr3_aa: CASSSQTGELFF

cdr3_length: 14
v_call: TRBV2
cdr3_aa: CASNNKIPTEPQHF

cdr3_length: 13
v_call: TRBV6-5
cdr3_aa: CASRDPGPETQYF

cdr3_length: 16
v_call: TRBV19
cdr3_aa: CASSIVAAISNQPQHF